This T cell receptor beta chain is from a study of T-cell reconstitution after alpha-beta-depleted transplantation in children. Study-wide points: In patients about two months after transplant, alpha-beta T cells reportedly arose from several hundred expanded graft clones.

V was clipped by 3 bases and J by 5 bases; unmatched bases: 4. The CDR3 has 15 amino acids. The germline gives CDR1 ENHRY, CDR2 SYGVKD. With respect to this clonotype: Its antigen is unknown.

This sample's TCRbeta library carried unique molecular identifier barcodes. From the PCR reads, TCRdb called clonotypes with MiXCR, one entry per CDR3 protein. This sample has a few hundred thousand distinct CDR3 sequences, with around 15% found just once. The TCR was taken from a boy under two years old who had a stem cell transplant for Wiskott-Aldrich syndrome, so the T cells may come from the graft donor. The sequencing here drew on PBMCs, mostly from graft donor cells, taken 360 days after TCRalphabeta/CD19-depleted stem cell transplant. V gene TRBV10-3 combines with J gene TRBJ2-3, with 11 bases lining up with TRBD2. CDR3 region: CAISELAGVKDTQYF. CDR3 nucleotide sequence: TGTGCCATCAGTGAACTAGCGGGGGTCAAAGATACGCAGTATTTT.